The next 14 T cell receptor beta chains were all read from a single sample in a study of PD-L1 blockade in urothelial cancer. Some clones are missing from TCRdb's copy, which holds only in-frame ones; the method was immunoSEQ multiplex PCR. The repertoire holds about 2,300 clones, 35% to 40% seen once, with around 16% in the top ten. Sequences were derived from tumor tissue, sampled before atezolizumab (anti-PD-L1) treatment. These TCRs come from a man in his sixties with urothelial cancer.

This rearrangement joins TRBV6-8 to TRBJ2-7, with D possibly called TRBD1 or TRBD2 (6 bases each). This CDR3 has 13 amino acids. The V and J ends lost 8 bases and 0 bases respectively, with 11 bases between them. Germline CDR1 is MNHGY and CDR2 is SAAAGT. This chain's CDR3 is CASRKGGSYEQYF. The CDR3 bases are TGTGCCAGCCGAAAGGGGGGCTCCTACGAGCAGTACTTC.

This chain links TRBV19 with TRBJ2-7, with D possibly matching TRBD1 (5 bases). CDR3 length equals 14 residues. The germline V gene encodes CDR1 LNHDA and CDR2 SQIVND (reference sequence). The V gene lost 7 bases and the J gene lost 3 bases, with 16 bases spanning the gap. The CDR3 sequence: CASKSKDTNYEQYF. In nucleotides, the CDR3 is TGTGCCAGTAAATCTAAGGACACCAACTACGAGCAGTACTTC.

This clone is medium-sized in the sample. This chain connects TRBV7-5 to TRBJ2-7; the table names TRBD1, a call not compared with the DNA. TRBV7-5 is labeled a pseudogene. The CDR3 is 15 amino acids. CDR3 sequence: CASSSTGGEAYEQYF. CDR3 in DNA: TGTGCCAGCAGCTCAACAGGGGGAGAGGCCTACGAGCAGTACTTC.

Note on this clone: One junction end does not reproduce the germline sequence, and a read error may be involved. The CDR3, as DNA: TGTGCCAGTAGTATTGGAGGTGTAGGGAACACTGAAACTTTCTTT. Amino acid sequence: CASSIGGVGNTETFF. This chain uses TRBV19 with TRBJ1-1; unclear D gene. The CDR3 covers 15 residues. Germline CDR1 and CDR2: LNHDA and SQIVND (reference sequence).

This chain links TRBV9 with TRBJ1-1, with 7 positions matching TRBD1. The CDR3 contains 16 residues. J lost 0 bases, V lost 0 bases, and 5 bases had no gene match. Germline CDR1 SGDLS, CDR2 YYNGEE. The CDR3, as DNA: TGTGCCAGCAGCGTAGCGGAGGGGGCGATGAACACTGAAGCTTTCTTT. Amino acids: CASSVAEGAMNTEAFF.

The chain joins TRBV18 to TRBJ2-7; no clear D. Germline V gives CDR1 KGHSH, CDR2 LQKENI. Trimming cost V 1 base and J 5 bases, with 9 bases left between them. The CDR3 length is 13 residues. CDR3 amino acids: CASSPLSSNEQYF. The CDR3 DNA reads as TGTGCCAGCTCACCACTCTCCAGTAACGAGCAGTACTTC.

The V and J genes are TRBV28 and TRBJ2-5, with 8 bases fitting TRBD1. The CDR3 consists of 15 residues. The germline V gene has CDR1 MDHEN and CDR2 SYDVKM. Trimming removed 4 bases from V and 5 bases from J; junction bases left unmatched: 9. The CDR3 region is CASSYGAGGFETQYF. The CDR3 bases are TGTGCCAGCAGTTATGGGGCAGGGGGCTTCGAGACCCAGTACTTC.

The rearrangement links TRBV28 to TRBJ1-5, with TRBD1 matching over 9 bases. The CDR3 is made up of 15 amino acids. Germline V gene data show CDR1 as MDHEN and CDR2 as SYDVKM. V shed 2 bases, J shed 4 bases, and the junction held 3 bases outside the gene matches. The CDR3 protein is CASSLRQGGNQPQHF. The CDR3 DNA is TGTGCCAGCAGTTTAAGACAGGGGGGGAATCAGCCCCAGCATTTT.

The genes are TRBV18 and TRBJ2-7; D might be TRBD1 (6 bases). The CDR3 totals 14 residues. Germline-derived CDR1 and CDR2 are KGHSH and LQKENI. V gave up 3 bases and J gave up 7 bases, with 16 bases separating them. CDR3: CASSPLQGTREQYF. The CDR3, as DNA: TGTGCCAGCTCACCTCTACAGGGCACTAGGGAGCAGTACTTC.

This clone was picked up a small number of times. The chain carries TRBV18 and TRBJ2-7; weak D call: TRBD1 (5 bases). CDR1 is KGHSH and CDR2 is LQKENI in the germline V gene. V was clipped by 4 bases and J by 0 bases, with 10 bases between them. The CDR3 is 14 amino acids. The CDR3, as DNA: TGTGCCAGCTCACTTGACAGATCCTCCTACGAGCAGTACTTC. It encodes CASSLDRSSYEQYF.

The V and J genes are TRBV19 and TRBJ1-1; maybe TRBD1 (6 bases). This CDR3 contains 14 residues. Germline-derived CDR1 and CDR2 are LNHDA and SQIVND (reference sequence). V lost 3 bases, J lost 4 bases, and 12 bases lay in between. CDR3 sequence: CASSIDRGSTEAFF. CDR3 coding DNA: TGTGCCAGTAGTATCGATAGGGGGAGCACTGAAGCTTTCTTT. Together with reference TRBV19 and TRBJ1-1, the CDR3 gives the full variable domain: DGGITQSPKYLFRKEGQNVTLSCEQNLNHDAMYWYRQDPGQGLRLIYYSQIVNDFQKGDIAEGYSVSREKKESFPLTVTSAQKNPTAFYLCASSIDRGSTEAFFGQGTRLTVV.

In this sample, this clone turned up once. This chain's CDR3 is CATSGGLQGHNQPQHF. CDR3 bases: TGTGCCACCAGCGGGGGATTGCAGGGACACAATCAGCCCCAGCATTTT. The chain carries TRBV15 and TRBJ1-5; maybe TRBD1 (6 bases). The length of the CDR3 is 16 residues. CDR1 and CDR2 (germline): LNHNV, YYDKDF (reference sequence). The ends were cut back, 5 bases at V and 3 bases at J, with 17 bases in the middle. Together with reference TRBV15 and TRBJ1-5, the CDR3 gives the full variable domain: DAMVIQNPRYQVTQFGKPVTLSCSQTLNHNVMYWYQQKSSQAPKLLFHYYDKDFNNEADTPDNFQSRRPNTSFCFLDIRSPGLGDTAMYLCATSGGLQGHNQPQHFGDGTRLSIL.

The chain has TRBV18 and TRBJ1-4; no firm D call. V was clipped by 0 bases and J by 1 base, with 6 bases between them. The V gene's germline CDR1 is KGHSH and CDR2 LQKENI. CDR3 length: 15 amino acids. CDR3 in amino acids: CASSPPGGTNEKLFF. CDR3 DNA: TGTGCCAGCTCACCACCAGGAGGAACTAATGAAAAACTGTTTTTT.

The chain carries TRBV29-1 and TRBJ1-1; a weak D match, TRBD1 (6 bases). Trimming stripped 4 bases from V and 5 bases from J, with 14 bases between. The CDR3 totals 13 residues. Germline lookup yields CDR1 SQVTM and CDR2 ANQGSEA. The CDR3 loop is CSVASGAGTEAFF. CDR3 nucleotide sequence: TGCAGCGTTGCGTCGGGGGCAGGGACTGAAGCTTTCTTT.